These T cell receptor beta chains were read from a single sample in a study of shared T cell receptors in the human thymus. Method: immunoSEQ multiplex PCR; TCRdb's copy keeps in-frame clones and lacks some. The profile covers hundreds of thousands of clones, with around 89% appearing a single time and around 0.01% taken by the ten largest. The sample was also reused in another study, on human thymus T cells.

Sequencing used thymocytes. These receptors were obtained from a boy in the first two years of life with a congenital heart defect. Both conserved end residues are trimmed from each CDR3. A row's size may be missing; if present it is once, few, many or a size class.

TRBV15 | once | 14 | ATSRGSRLDLRERF
TRBV2 | . | 14 | ASSEDGLAGVGEQF
TRBV27 | . | 11 | ASPRDRAYEQY
TRBV7-6 | . | 15 | ASSFLTPGQTNYGYT
TRBV5-4 | . | 13 | ASSTGLAGPYEQY
TRBV7-9 | . | 12 | ASRLGPSTDTQY
TRBV19 | . | 13 | ASSIRRETGSEQY
TRBV15 | . | 14 | ATSRGDRGGLYEQY
TRBV28 | . | 16 | ASSPTAPDRGNTGELF
TRBV29-1 | . | 16 | SVEDQSGGQGRNYGYT
TRBV5-1 | few | 12 | ASSLEAGCGEQY
TRBV14 | . | 13 | ASSQDEDYQYEQY
TRBV16 | once | 15 | ASSHVMQGLGLYEQY
TRBV6-6 | few | 13 | ASRTTGAEVEKLF
TRBV25-1 | . | 11 | ASSGPRQDEQY
TRBV10-2 | few | 12 | ASSEGSGSYEQY
TRBV2 | . | 11 | ASSEGRGGELF
TRBV5-1 | few | 15 | ASSLVGTSLPYYEQY
TRBV21-1 | . | 12 | ASSKSAGAGELF
TRBV5-6 | few | 15 | ASSLNGTSGSVSEQY
TRBV15 | . | 14 | ATSRAPAGGSQTQY
TRBV4-3 | once | 13 | ASSHGTSGRDEQY
TRBV25-1 | . | 16 | ASSAMRDREKVNTEAF
TRBV12-5 | . | 14 | ASGPSPSGGVGEQF
TRBV18 | . | 13 | ASSPPQGKNYGYT
TRBV28 | . | 14 | ASPQTSGRAAGELF
TRBV14 | . | 13 | ASSQHLTGNTEAF
TRBV4-2 | . | 13 | ASSPGDRVTGELF
TRBV5-6 | . | 16 | ASSCRTSGKGGNYEQY
TRBV28 | . | 9 | ASSFSGDRH
TRBV5-4 | once | 14 | ASSLARSSGEYEQY
TRBV5-1 | once | 13 | ASSSASGLSYEQY
TRBV27 | . | 10 | ASSKQGHEQY
TRBV4-1 | . | 11 | ASSPRAGGEQY
TRBV2 | . | 12 | ASRWSGSYNEQF